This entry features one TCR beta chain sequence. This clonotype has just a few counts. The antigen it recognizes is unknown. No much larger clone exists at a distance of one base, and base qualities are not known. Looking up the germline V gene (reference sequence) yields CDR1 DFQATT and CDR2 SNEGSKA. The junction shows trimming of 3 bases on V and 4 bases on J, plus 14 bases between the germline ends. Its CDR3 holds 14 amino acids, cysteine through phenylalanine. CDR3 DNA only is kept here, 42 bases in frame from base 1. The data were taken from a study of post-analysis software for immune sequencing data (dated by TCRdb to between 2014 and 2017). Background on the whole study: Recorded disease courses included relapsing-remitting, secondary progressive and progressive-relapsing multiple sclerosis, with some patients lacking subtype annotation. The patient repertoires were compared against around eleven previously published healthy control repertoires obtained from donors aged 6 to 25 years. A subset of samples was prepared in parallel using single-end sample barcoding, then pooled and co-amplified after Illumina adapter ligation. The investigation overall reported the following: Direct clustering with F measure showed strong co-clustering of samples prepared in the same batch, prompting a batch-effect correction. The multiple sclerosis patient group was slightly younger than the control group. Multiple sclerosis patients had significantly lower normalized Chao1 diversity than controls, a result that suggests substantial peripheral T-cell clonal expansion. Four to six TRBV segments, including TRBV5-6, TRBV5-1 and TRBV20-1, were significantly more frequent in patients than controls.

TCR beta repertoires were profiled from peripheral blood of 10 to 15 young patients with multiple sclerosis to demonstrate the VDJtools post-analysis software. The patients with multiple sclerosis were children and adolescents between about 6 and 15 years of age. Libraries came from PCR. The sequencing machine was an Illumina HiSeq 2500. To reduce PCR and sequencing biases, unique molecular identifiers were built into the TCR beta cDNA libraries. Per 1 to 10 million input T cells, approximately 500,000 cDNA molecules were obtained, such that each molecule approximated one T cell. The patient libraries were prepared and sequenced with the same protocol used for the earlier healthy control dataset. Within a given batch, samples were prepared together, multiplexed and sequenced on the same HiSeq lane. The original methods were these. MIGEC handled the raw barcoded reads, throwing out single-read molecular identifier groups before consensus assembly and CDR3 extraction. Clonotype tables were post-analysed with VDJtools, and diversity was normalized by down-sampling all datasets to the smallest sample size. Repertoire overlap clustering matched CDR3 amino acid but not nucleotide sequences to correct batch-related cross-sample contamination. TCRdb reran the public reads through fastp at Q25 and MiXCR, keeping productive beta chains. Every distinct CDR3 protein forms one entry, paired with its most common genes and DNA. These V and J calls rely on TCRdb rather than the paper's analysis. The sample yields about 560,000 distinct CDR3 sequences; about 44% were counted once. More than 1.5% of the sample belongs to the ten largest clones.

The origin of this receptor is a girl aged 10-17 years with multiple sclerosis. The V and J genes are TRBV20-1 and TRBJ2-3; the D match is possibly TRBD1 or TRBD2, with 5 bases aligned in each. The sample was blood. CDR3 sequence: CSARRVWGSDTQYF. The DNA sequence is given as TGCAGTGCTAGGCGGGTTTGGGGGTCAGATACGCAGTATTTT.